Below, 14 T cell receptor beta chains from the same sample are listed, as sequenced in a study of Ad26.COV2.S vaccination and SARS-CoV-2 variants. Profiling relied on immunoSEQ multiplex PCR, and the TCRdb table lists in-frame clones only, not all of them. The data hold 97,000 or so clones, with roughly 80% observed a single time. The source material was peripheral blood, sampled after recovery from COVID-19. These receptors were taken from a human donor who had recovered from COVID-19.

Only one count was recorded for this clone. This chain links TRBV6-5 with TRBJ1-1; D is undetermined. V shed 0 bases and J shed 4 bases, with 12 bases lying between them. CDR1 is MNHEY, CDR2 SVGAGI, per germline. The CDR3 contains 15 residues. CDR3 region: CASSYSPRTLTEAFF. As DNA, the CDR3 is TGTGCCAGCAGTTACTCCCCCCGGACCCTCACTGAAGCTTTCTTT.

V gene TRBV7-2 combines with J gene TRBJ2-1; 8 bases match TRBD1. Germline CDR1 reads SGHTA; CDR2 reads FQGNSA. J gave up 4 bases and V 4 bases, and 6 bases lay outside the gene matches. CDR3 length equals 15 residues. CDR3 bases: TGTGCCAGCAGCTCACAGGGGGAGCTTTACAATGAGCAGTTCTTC. Translating it yields CASSSQGELYNEQFF.

V gene TRBV3-1 (or the pseudogene TRBV3-2) combines with J gene TRBJ1-1, with TRBD1 as a possible D gene (5 bases). The germline CDR1 and CDR2 sequences are LGHDT and YNNKEL (reference sequence). The CDR3 runs to 13 residues. The V gene lost 2 bases and the J gene lost 4 bases, with 8 bases spanning the gap. CDR3 DNA sequence: TGTGCCAGCAGCCAACGGGGGACCACTGAAGCTTTCTTT. Protein: CASSQRGTTEAFF.

The chain joins TRBV5-1 to TRBJ2-7; D is uncertain. Between the trimmed V and J ends, which lost 0 bases and 7 bases, there was a span of 14 bases. Per the germline V gene, CDR1 is SGHRS and CDR2 is YFSETQ. CDR3 size: 14 residues. The chain's CDR3 is CASSLALVGYEQYF. CDR3 in DNA: TGCGCCAGCAGCTTGGCCTTGGTTGGGTATGAGCAGTACTTC.

This rearrangement joins TRBV24-1 to TRBJ1-2; D is perhaps TRBD1 (5 bases). Germline V lookup: CDR1 KGHDR, CDR2 SFDVKD. This CDR3 is built from 13 residues. Trimming left V 9 bases short and J 8 bases short, with 18 bases between. CDR3 sequence (DNA): TGTGCCACCTCCGGCCTGGACAAAGTGGGCTACACCTTC. Protein sequence: CATSGLDKVGYTF.

The V and J genes are TRBV5-3 and TRBJ2-3; the D is unclear. TRBV5-3 is an ORF; its function is uncertain. The CDR3 totals 14 residues. V dropped 2 bases and J dropped 2 bases, with 9 bases sitting between them. CDR3 coding DNA: TGTGCCAGAAGCTTTCCGAGTGCCACAGATACGCAGTATTTT. Its translation: CARSFPSATDTQYF.

The chain joins TRBV7-9 to TRBJ2-1; possibly TRBD1 or TRBD2 for D (5 bases each). V shed 0 bases and J shed 2 bases, with 11 bases lying between them. Germline V CDR1 and CDR2: SEHNR, FQNEAQ (reference sequence). The CDR3 is made up of 16 amino acids. The CDR3 reads CASSLARDGPYNEQFF. CDR3 bases: TGTGCCAGCAGCTTAGCTCGGGACGGCCCCTACAATGAGCAGTTCTTC.

This sequence joins TRBV28 and TRBJ1-5, with TRBD1 as a possible D gene (6 bases). Germline V lookup: CDR1 MDHEN, CDR2 SYDVKM. This CDR3 contains 16 residues. Trimming removed 4 bases from V and 2 bases from J, with 15 bases in between. The CDR3 is CASSSRGLSGNQPQHF. Here the CDR3 DNA reads TGTGCCAGCAGTTCTAGGGGGTTATCTGGCAATCAGCCCCAGCATTTT.

The chain recombines TRBV27 with TRBJ2-1; 10 bases are shared with TRBD2. Looked up from germline, CDR1 is MNHEY and CDR2 is SMNVEV (reference sequence). The CDR3 consists of 16 residues. After removal of 4 bases from V and 8 bases from J, the junction contained 11 bases not matched to a gene. CDR3: CASSSPKSGGAHEQFF. CDR3 in DNA: TGTGCCAGCAGTTCCCCAAAGAGCGGGGGGGCCCATGAGCAGTTCTTC.

The V gene is TRBV19, the J gene TRBJ1-6, with D tentatively TRBD1 (5 bases). Trimming left V 4 bases short and J 3 bases short, with 19 bases between. The germline CDR1 and CDR2 sequences are LNHDA and SQIVND (reference sequence). The CDR3 loop spans 18 amino acids. The CDR3 sequence is CASSKGTWMDYYNSPLHF. DNA of the CDR3: TGTGCCAGTAGTAAAGGGACTTGGATGGACTACTATAATTCACCCCTCCACTTT.

The chain recombines TRBV4-1 with TRBJ2-7, with 13 nucleotides matching TRBD2. CDR3 length equals 17 residues. Looked up from germline, CDR1 is MGHRA and CDR2 is YSYEKL. Trimming at V came to 1 base and at J to 7 bases, leaving 10 bases not matched to a gene. The CDR3 coding sequence is TGCGCCAGCAGCCAAGGACTAGCGGGGGGTTCCGCGAGGGAGCAGTACTTC. It translates to CASSQGLAGGSAREQYF.

The CDR3, as DNA: TGTGCCAGCGGGGTTCAGGGGGCGCGTGAAAAACTGTTTTTT. It codes for CASGVQGAREKLFF. The chain links TRBV2 to TRBJ1-4; 8 bases are a match to TRBD1. This CDR3 region has 14 residues. V was clipped by 8 bases and J by 7 bases; unmatched bases: 9. Germline loops: CDR1 SNHLY, CDR2 FYNNEI. Drawing the rest from reference TRBV2 and TRBJ1-4, the complete variable domain is EPEVTQTPSHQVTQMGQEVILRCVPISNHLYFYWYRQILGQKVEFLVSFYNNEISEKSEIFDDQFSVERPDGSNFTLKIRSTKLEDSAMYFCASGVQGAREKLFFGSGTQLSVL.

The chain links TRBV7-9 to TRBJ2-7, with a weak D call TRBD2 (5 bases). The CDR3 is 16 amino acids. The germline gives CDR1 SEHNR, CDR2 FQNEAQ (reference sequence). Trimming left V 1 base short and J 0 bases short, with 13 bases between. The CDR3 bases are TGTGCCAGCAGCTTAGTATCTGGACTGAGCTCCTACGAGCAGTACTTC. Amino acids: CASSLVSGLSSYEQYF.

At least ten counts were recorded for this clone. The gene calls are TRBV13 and TRBJ2-2; TRBD2 aligns across 12 bases. The CDR3 has 17 amino acids. Germline values: CDR1 PRHDT, CDR2 FYEKMQ (reference sequence). The ends lost 5 bases at V and 6 bases at J; junction bases unmatched: 10. The CDR3 spells CASSPGLAGPFSGELFF. The CDR3 DNA follows: TGTGCCAGCAGCCCAGGACTAGCGGGGCCCTTCTCCGGGGAGCTGTTTTTT.